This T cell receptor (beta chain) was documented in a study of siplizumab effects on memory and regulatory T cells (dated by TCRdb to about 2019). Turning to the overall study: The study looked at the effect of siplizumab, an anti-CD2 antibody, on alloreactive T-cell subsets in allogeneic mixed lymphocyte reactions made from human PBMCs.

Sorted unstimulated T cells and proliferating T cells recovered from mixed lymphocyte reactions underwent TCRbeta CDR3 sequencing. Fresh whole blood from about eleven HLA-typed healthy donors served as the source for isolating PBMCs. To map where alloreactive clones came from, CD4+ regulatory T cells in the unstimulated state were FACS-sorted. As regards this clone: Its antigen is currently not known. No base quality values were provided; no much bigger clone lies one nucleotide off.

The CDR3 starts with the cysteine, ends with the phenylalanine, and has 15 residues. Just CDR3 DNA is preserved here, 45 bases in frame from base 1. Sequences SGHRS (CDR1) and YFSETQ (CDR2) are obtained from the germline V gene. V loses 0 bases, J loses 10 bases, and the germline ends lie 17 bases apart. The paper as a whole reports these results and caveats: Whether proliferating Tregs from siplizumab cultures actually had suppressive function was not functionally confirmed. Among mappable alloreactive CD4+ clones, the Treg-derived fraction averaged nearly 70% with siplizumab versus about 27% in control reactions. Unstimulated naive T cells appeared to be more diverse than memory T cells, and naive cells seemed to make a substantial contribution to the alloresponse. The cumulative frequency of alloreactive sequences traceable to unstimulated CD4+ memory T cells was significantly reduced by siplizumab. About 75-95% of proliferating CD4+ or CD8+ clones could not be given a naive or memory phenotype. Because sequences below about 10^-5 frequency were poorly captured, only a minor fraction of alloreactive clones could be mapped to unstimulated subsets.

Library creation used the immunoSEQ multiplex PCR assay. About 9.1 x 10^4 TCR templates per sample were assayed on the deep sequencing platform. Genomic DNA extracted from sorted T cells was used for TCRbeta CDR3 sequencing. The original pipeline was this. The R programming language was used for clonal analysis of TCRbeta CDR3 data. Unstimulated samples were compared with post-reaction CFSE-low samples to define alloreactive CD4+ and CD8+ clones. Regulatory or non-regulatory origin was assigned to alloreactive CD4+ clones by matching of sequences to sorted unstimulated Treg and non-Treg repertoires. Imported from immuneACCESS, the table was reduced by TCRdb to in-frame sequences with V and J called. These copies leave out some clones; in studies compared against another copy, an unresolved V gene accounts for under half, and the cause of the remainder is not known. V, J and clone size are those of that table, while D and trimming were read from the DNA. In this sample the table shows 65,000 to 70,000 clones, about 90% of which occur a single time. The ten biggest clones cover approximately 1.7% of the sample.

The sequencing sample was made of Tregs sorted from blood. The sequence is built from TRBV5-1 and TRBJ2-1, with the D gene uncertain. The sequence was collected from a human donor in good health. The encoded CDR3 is CASSLGAARPREQFF. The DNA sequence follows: TGCGCCAGCAGCTTGGGGGCGGCCCGCCCAAGGGAGCAGTTCTTC.